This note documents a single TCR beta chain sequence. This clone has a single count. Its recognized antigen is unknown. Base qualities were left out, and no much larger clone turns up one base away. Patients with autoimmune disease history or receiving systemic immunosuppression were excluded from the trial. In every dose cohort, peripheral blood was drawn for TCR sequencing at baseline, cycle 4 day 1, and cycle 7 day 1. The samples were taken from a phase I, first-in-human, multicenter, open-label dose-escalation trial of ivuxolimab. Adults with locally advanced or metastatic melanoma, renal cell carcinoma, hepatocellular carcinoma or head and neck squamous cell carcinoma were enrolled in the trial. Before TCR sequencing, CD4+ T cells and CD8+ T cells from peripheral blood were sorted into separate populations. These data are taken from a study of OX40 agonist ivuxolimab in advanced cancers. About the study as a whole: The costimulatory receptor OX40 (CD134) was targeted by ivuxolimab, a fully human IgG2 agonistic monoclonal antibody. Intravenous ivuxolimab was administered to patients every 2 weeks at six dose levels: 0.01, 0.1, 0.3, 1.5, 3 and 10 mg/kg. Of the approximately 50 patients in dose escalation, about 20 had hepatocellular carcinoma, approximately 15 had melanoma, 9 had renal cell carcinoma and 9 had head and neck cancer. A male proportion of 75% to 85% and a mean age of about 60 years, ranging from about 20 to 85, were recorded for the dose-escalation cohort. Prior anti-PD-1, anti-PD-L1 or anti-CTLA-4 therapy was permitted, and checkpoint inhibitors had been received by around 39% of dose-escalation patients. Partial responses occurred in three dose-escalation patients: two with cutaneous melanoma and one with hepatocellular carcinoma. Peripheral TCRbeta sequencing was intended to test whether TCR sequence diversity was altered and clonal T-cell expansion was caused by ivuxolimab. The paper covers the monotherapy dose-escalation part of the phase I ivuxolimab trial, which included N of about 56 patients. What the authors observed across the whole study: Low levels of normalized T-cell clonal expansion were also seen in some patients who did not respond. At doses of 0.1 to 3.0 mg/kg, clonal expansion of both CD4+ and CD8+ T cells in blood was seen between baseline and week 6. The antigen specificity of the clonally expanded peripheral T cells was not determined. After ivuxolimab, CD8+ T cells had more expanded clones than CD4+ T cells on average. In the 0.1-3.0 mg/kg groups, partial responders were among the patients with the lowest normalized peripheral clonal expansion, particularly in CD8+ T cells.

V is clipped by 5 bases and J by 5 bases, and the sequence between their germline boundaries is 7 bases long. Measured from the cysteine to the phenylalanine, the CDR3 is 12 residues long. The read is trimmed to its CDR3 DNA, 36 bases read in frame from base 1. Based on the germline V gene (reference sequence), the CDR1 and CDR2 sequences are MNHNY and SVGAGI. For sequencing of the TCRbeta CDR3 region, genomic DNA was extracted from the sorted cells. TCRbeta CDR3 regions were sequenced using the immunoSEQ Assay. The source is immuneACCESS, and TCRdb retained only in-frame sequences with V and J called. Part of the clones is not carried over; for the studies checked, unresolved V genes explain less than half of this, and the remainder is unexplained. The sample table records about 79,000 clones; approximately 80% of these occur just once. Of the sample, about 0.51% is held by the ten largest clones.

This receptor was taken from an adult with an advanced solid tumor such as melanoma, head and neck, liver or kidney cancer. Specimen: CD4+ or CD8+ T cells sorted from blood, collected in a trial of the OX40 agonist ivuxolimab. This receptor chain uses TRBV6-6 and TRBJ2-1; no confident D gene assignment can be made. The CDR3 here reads CASSPLDNEQFF. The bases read TGTGCCAGCAGTCCATTGGACAATGAGCAGTTCTTC.